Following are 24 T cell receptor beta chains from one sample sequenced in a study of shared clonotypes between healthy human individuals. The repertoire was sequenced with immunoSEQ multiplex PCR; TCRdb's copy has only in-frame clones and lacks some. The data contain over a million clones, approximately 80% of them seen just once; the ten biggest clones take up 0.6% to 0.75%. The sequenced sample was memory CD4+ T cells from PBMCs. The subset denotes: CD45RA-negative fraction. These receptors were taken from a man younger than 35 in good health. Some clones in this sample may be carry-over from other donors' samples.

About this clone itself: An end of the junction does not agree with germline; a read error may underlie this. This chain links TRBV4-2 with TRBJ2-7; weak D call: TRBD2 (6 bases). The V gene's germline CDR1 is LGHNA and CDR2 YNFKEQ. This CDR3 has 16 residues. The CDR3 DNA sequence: TGTGCCAGCAGCCCCAAGTCATGGAGGGCAGCGTACGGGCAGTACTTC. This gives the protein CASSPKSWRAAYGQYF.

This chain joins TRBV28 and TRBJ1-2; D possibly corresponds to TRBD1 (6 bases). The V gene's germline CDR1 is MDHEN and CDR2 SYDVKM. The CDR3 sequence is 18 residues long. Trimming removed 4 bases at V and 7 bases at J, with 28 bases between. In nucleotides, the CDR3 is TGTGCCAGCAGTTATGGGGGTCTAAGGCGCCAGGGGATTTTTGGCTACACCTTC. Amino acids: CASSYGGLRRQGIFGYTF.

CDR3 nucleotides: TGTGCCAGCAGTCTACTCCCCCGGGACAGGAGCTCCTACGAGCAGTACTTC. Encoded protein: CASSLLPRDRSSYEQYF. The chain joins TRBV27 to TRBJ2-7; 8 nucleotides match TRBD1. Trimming cost V 5 bases and J 0 bases; bases outside gene matches: 12. The V gene's germline CDR1 is MNHEY and CDR2 SMNVEV (reference sequence). The CDR3 totals 17 residues.

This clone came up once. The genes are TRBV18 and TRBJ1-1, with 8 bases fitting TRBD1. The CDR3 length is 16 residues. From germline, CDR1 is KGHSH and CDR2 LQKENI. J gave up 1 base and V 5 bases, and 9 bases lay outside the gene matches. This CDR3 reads CASSITHGQGNTEAFF. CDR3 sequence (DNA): TGTGCCAGCTCAATAACGCATGGACAGGGGAACACTGAAGCTTTCTTT.

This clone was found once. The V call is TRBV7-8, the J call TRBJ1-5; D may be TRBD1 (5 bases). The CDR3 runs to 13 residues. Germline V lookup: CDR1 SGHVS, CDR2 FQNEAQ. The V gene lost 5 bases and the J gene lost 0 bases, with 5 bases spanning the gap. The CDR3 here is CASSTGSNQPQHF. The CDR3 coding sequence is TGTGCCAGCAGCACAGGTAGCAATCAGCCCCAGCATTTT.

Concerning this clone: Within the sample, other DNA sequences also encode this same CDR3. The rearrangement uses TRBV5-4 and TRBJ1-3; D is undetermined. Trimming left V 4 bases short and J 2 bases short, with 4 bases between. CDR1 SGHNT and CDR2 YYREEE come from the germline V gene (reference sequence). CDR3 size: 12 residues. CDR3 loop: CASSQTGNTIYF. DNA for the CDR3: TGTGCCAGCAGCCAAACTGGAAACACCATATATTTT. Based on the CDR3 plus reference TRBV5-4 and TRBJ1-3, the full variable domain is ETGVTQSPTHLIKTRGQQVTLRCSSQSGHNTVSWYQQALGQGPQFIFQYYREEENGRGNFPPRFSGLQFPNYSSELNVNALELDDSALYLCASSQTGNTIYFGEGSWLTVV.

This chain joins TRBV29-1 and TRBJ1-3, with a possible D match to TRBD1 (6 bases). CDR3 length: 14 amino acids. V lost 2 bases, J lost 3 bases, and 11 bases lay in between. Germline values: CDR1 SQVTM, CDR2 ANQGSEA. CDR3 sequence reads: CSVEWGARGNTIYF. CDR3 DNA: TGCAGCGTTGAATGGGGGGCGCGTGGAAACACCATATATTTT.

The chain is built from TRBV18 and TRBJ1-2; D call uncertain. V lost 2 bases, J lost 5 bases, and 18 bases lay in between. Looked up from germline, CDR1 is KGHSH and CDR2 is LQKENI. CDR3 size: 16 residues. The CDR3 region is CASSPIPRAPVYGYTF. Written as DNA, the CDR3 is TGTGCCAGCTCACCAATCCCTCGAGCTCCCGTGTATGGCTACACCTTC.

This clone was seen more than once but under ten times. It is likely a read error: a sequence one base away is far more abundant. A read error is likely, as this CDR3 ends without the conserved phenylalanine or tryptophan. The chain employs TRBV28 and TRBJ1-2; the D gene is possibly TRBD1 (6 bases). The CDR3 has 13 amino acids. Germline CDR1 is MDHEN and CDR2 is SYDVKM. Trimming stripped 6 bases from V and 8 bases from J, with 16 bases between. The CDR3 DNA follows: TGTGCCAGCAGGTCCACAGGGCAGGGCGGCTACACCCTC. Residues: CASRSTGQGGYTL.

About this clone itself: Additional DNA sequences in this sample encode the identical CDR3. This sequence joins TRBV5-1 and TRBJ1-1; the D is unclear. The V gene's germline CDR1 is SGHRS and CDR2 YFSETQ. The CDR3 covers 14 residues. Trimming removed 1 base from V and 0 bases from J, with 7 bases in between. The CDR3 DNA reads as TGCGCCAGCAGCTTGCCCGGCTTGAACACTGAAGCTTTCTTT. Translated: CASSLPGLNTEAFF.

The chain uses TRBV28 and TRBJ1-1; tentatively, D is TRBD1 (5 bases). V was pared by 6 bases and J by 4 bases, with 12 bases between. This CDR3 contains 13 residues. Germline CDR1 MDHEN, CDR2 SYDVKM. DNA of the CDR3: TGTGCCAGCAGGGGGTTCGGGGGCACTGAAGCTTTCTTT. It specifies CASRGFGGTEAFF.

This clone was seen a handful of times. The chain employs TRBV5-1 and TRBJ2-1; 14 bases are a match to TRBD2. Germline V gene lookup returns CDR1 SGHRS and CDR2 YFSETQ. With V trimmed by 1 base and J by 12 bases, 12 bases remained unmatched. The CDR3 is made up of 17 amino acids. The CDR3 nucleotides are TGCGCCAGCAGCTTGTCCCCCGGGACTAGCGGGAGTGGAGTGCAGTTCTTC. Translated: CASSLSPGTSGSGVQFF. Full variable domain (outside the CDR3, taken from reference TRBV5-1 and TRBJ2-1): KAGVTQTPRYLIKTRGQQVTLSCSPISGHRSVSWYQQTPGQGLQFLFEYFSETQRNKGNFPGRFSGRQFSNSRSEMNVSTLELGDSALYLCASSLSPGTSGSGVQFFGPGTRLTVL.

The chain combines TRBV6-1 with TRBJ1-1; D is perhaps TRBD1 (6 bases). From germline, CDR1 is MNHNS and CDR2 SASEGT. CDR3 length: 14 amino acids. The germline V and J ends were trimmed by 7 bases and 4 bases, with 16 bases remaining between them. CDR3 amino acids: CASILGGGGTEAFF. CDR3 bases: TGTGCCAGCATTCTCGGGGGAGGGGGCACTGAAGCTTTCTTT.

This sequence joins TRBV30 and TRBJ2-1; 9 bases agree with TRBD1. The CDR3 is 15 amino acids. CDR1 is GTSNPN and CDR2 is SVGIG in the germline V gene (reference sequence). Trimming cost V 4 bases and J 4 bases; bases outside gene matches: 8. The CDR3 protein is CAWISIGTGYNEQFF. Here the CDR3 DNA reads TGTGCCTGGATTTCAATCGGGACAGGGTACAATGAGCAGTTCTTC.

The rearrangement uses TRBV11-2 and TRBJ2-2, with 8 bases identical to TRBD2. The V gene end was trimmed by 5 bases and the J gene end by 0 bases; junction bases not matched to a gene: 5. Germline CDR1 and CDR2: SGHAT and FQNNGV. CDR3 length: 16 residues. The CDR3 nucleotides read TGTGCCAGCAGCCCCGTAGCGGGAACGAACACCGGGGAGCTGTTTTTT. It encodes CASSPVAGTNTGELFF.

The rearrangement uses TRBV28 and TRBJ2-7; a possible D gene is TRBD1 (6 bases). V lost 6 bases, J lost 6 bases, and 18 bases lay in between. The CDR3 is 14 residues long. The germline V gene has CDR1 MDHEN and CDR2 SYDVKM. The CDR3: CASSRSGTKGEQYF. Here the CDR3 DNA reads TGTGCCAGCAGCCGATCCGGGACAAAGGGCGAGCAGTACTTC.

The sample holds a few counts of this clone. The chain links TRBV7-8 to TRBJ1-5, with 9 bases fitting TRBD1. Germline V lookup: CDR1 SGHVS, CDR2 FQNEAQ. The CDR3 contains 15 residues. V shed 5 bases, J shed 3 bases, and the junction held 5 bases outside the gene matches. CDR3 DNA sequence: TGTGCCAGCAGCGCCCGGACAGGGGACAATCAGCCCCAGCATTTT. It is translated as CASSARTGDNQPQHF. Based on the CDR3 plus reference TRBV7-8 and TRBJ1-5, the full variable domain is GAGVSQSPRYKVAKRGQDVALRCDPISGHVSLFWYQQALGQGPEFLTYFQNEAQLDKSGLPSDRFFAERPEGSVSTLKIQRTQQEDSAVYLCASSARTGDNQPQHFGDGTRLSIL.

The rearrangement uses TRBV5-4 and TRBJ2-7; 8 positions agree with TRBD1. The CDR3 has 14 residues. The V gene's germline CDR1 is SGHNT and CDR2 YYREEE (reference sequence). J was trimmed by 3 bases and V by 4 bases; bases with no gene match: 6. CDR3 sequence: CASSPAGQGYEQYF. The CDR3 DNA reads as TGTGCCAGCAGCCCAGCAGGACAGGGCTACGAGCAGTACTTC. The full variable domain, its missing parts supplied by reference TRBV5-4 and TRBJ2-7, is ETGVTQSPTHLIKTRGQQVTLRCSSQSGHNTVSWYQQALGQGPQFIFQYYREEENGRGNFPPRFSGLQFPNYSSELNVNALELDDSALYLCASSPAGQGYEQYFGPGTRLTVT.

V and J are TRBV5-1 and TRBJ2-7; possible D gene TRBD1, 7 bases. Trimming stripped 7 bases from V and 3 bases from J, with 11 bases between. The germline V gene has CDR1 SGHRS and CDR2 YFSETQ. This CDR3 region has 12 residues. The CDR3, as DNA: TGCGCCAGCCGTCAGGGGGGCTACGAGCAGTACTTC. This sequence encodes CASRQGGYEQYF.

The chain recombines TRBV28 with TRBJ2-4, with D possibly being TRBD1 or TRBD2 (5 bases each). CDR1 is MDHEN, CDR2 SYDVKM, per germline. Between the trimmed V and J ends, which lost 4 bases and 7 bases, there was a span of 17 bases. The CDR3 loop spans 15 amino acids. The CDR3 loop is CASSSPRGPSNIQYF. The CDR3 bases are TGTGCCAGCAGTTCCCCCCGGGGCCCCAGTAACATTCAGTACTTC.

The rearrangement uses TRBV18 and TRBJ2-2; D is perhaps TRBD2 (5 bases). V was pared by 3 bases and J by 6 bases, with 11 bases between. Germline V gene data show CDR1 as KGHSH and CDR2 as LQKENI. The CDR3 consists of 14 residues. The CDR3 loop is CASSPERLAGELFF. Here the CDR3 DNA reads TGTGCCAGCTCACCCGAGCGGCTCGCCGGGGAGCTGTTTTTT.

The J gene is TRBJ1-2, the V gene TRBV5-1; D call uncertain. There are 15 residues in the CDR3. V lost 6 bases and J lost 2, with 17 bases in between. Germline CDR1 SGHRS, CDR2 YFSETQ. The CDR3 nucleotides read TGCGCCAGCATAGCAGGAACGGGCAGCAACTATGGCTACACCTTC. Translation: CASIAGTGSNYGYTF.

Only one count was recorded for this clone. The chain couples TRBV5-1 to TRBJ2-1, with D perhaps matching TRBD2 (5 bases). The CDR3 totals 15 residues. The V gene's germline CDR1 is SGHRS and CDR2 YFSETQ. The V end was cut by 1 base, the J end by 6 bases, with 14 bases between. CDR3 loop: CASSLFRGDVNEQFF. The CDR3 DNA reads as TGCGCCAGCAGCTTGTTTCGGGGAGACGTCAATGAGCAGTTCTTC.

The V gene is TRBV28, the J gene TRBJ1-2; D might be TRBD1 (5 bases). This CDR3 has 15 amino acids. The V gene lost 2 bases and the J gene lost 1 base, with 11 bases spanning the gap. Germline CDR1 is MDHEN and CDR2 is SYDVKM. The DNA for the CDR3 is TGTGCCAGCAGTTTAGTGGCAGGGCATAACTATGGCTACACCTTC. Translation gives CASSLVAGHNYGYTF.